Sequencing of this T cell receptor (beta chain) was carried out in a study of vaccination and CD4 T cells after COVID-19. Study in general: Nasal swab PCR detected SARS-CoV-2 in convalescent patients; 8 or 9 had mild disease, one severe.

Stated treatment: roughly 11-day PBMC culture with coronavirus spike peptide pools or control peptides (ViraFEST assay). Following expansion of antigen-specific T cells with peptide pools, ViraFEST then sequenced TCRs. The V gene's germline CDR1 is SGHTA and CDR2 FQGNSA. This CDR3 is 13 amino acids long. V was cut by 0 bases and J by 9 bases, with 12 bases left in between. Concerning this clonotype: Antigen specificity is unknown.

Study results and caveats: Median approximately 90% of reactive clones detected in convalescent patients emerged only post-vaccination.

The study sequenced cultured CD4+ T cell DNA using the Oncomine TCR Beta short-read assay. Investigators isolated genomic DNA from cultured CD4+ T cells. A single record per CDR3 protein comes from TCRdb applying MiXCR to the PCR reads. The sample carries about 18,000 distinct CDR3 sequences, 65% to 80% recorded once. The clonotype comes from a human donor who had recovered from COVID-19. The chain couples TRBV7-2 to TRBJ2-7; D call uncertain. Material: CD4+ T cells from blood, cultured in vitro. CDR3 region: CASSLAGSSGQYF. The CDR3 bases are TGTGCCAGCAGCTTAGCTGGCAGTTCCGGGCAGTACTTC.